The present TCR beta chain was sequenced within a study of OX40 agonist ivuxolimab in advanced cancers. At the level of the whole study: Ivuxolimab, which targeted the costimulatory receptor OX40 (CD134), was an agonistic, fully human IgG2 monoclonal antibody. Intravenous ivuxolimab was administered to patients every 2 weeks at six dose levels: 0.01, 0.1, 0.3, 1.5, 3 and 10 mg/kg. Of the 50 to 55 dose-escalation patients, hepatocellular carcinoma was present in 19, melanoma in roughly 15, renal cell carcinoma in 9 and head and neck cancer in 9. In the dose-escalation cohort, roughly 82% of patients were male, and the mean age was 60 years with a range of roughly 23 to 79. Prior anti-PD-1, anti-PD-L1 or anti-CTLA-4 therapy was permitted, and checkpoint inhibitors had been received by about 44% of dose-escalation patients. Three dose-escalation patients achieved partial responses, one with hepatocellular carcinoma and two with cutaneous melanoma. Peripheral TCRbeta sequencing aimed to test whether ivuxolimab altered TCR sequence diversity and caused clonal T-cell expansion. The paper covers the monotherapy dose-escalation part of the phase I ivuxolimab trial, which included N ≈ 50 patients.

Overall results and qualifications from the work: At doses of 0.1 to 3.0 mg/kg, clonal expansion of both CD4+ and CD8+ T cells in blood was seen between baseline and week 6. Low levels of normalized T-cell clonal expansion were also seen in some patients who did not respond. The antigen specificity of the clonally expanded peripheral T cells was not determined. After ivuxolimab, expanded clones were on average more numerous among CD8+ T cells than among CD4+ T cells. Partial responders in the 0.1-3.0 mg/kg groups had among the lowest normalized peripheral clonal expansion, especially among CD8+ T cells.

The CDR3 runs 16 residues from the cysteine to the phenylalanine. Only the CDR3 part of the read is kept: 48 bases, read in frame from the first base. CDR1 and CDR2 are read off the germline V gene as ENHRY and SYGVKD. V and J are trimmed by 7 bases and 3 bases, and the gene matches miss 6 bases of the junction. This clone was seen a few times. The antigen it recognizes is unknown. Within one base of it there is no much larger clone, and no base qualities were kept. The trial excluded patients who had a history of autoimmune disease or were on systemic immunosuppression. Peripheral blood for TCR sequencing was drawn from every dose cohort at baseline, at cycle 4 day 1 and at cycle 7 day 1. Samples came from an open-label, multicenter, first-in-human phase I dose-escalation trial of ivuxolimab. Adults with locally advanced or metastatic melanoma, renal cell carcinoma, hepatocellular carcinoma or head and neck squamous cell carcinoma were enrolled in the trial. Before TCR sequencing, CD4+ T cells and CD8+ T cells were sorted from peripheral blood as separate populations.

To sequence the TCRbeta CDR3 region, genomic DNA was isolated from the sorted cells. The immunoSEQ Assay was used for sequencing of TCRbeta CDR3 regions. Imported from immuneACCESS, the table was reduced by TCRdb to in-frame sequences with V and J called. These copies leave out some clones; in studies compared against another copy, an unresolved V gene accounts for under half, and the cause of the remainder is not known. In this sample the table shows over 55,000 clones, approximately 92% of which occur a single time. 9.5% to 14% of the sample rests with the top ten. This sample comprised CD4+ or CD8+ T cells sorted from blood, obtained in a trial of the OX40 agonist ivuxolimab. Rearrangement joined TRBV10-3 to TRBJ2-6; 10 middle bases align to TRBD1. This TCR was recovered from an adult with an advanced solid tumor such as melanoma, head and neck, liver or kidney cancer. CDR3 loop: CAITRDRGFGANVLTF. The nucleotides read TGTGCCATCACCCGGGACAGGGGATTTGGGGCCAACGTCCTGACTTTC.